This paragraph covers one T cell receptor beta chain sequence. Antigen unknown. Possible read error: a much larger clone is one base away. TCRdb reanalysed the reads using MiXCR and keeps one entry per CDR3 protein. The data contain around 10,000 distinct CDR3 sequences, about a fifth of them singletons. This sample is drawn from a study of liver allograft versus peripheral blood T cells. Overall study: Transplanted-liver and recipient peripheral blood T cell receptor repertoires were compared. Study results and limitations: Repertoires found inside liver allografts reportedly differed from T cell receptor repertoires in peripheral blood.

This CDR3 region has 12 residues. CDR1 is MNHNS and CDR2 is SASEGT in the germline V gene. This TCR was recovered from a human patient who had a liver transplant. A subset of T cells may come from the graft donor. V is TRBV6-1 and J is TRBJ2-7, with D perhaps matching TRBD1 (6 bases). The J call is doubtful: the DNA matches TRBJ2-1 better. The CDR3 bases are TGTGCCAGCTTAGGACAGCCCTACGAGCAGTTCTTC. Protein: CASLGQPYEQFF.